This record covers a single T cell receptor (beta chain). Its antigen is as yet unknown. The data originate from a study of T cell repertoires in cytomegalovirus infection. Whole-study context: Public TCR beta signatures provided an indication of both CMV infection and a matching HLA type. Study-wide results and caveats: CMV carriers with the relevant HLA were identified by cumulative public TCR beta family frequency. HLA-C-restricted CMV clonotypes gave the most frequent clonotype in two of eight donors.

TCRdb ran MiXCR on the reads and lists one entry per CDR3 protein. The sample lists some 700,000 distinct CDR3 sequences, less than 40% occurring once. This CDR3 comprises 15 residues. The junction had 3 bases not matched to a gene; V was cut back by 2 bases and J by 2 bases. The germline V gene encodes CDR1 SEHNR and CDR2 FQNEAQ (reference sequence). The TCR comes from a human donor in good health (CMV status not recorded). Some clones in this sample may be carry-over from other donors' samples. This chain connects TRBV7-9 to TRBJ2-1; 7 nucleotides agree with TRBD2. Specimen: PBMCs. This CDR3 is CASSLKGLAYNEQFF. CDR3 nucleotide sequence: TGTGCCAGCAGCTTAAAAGGACTAGCCTACAATGAGCAGTTCTTC.